Listed here is a single T cell receptor beta chain. This entry comes from a study of blood T cell repertoires in COVID-19. Turning to the study itself: COVID-19 samples collected from the United States, Italy and Spain covered acute and convalescent phases. From T cells, B-cell-depleted T cells, or PBMCs came the material, which was cDNA or gDNA.

Looked up from germline, CDR1 is KGHSH and CDR2 is LQKENI. V was clipped by 1 base and J by 1 base, with 13 bases between them. This CDR3 has 16 amino acids. Original analysis: Using reference gene primer amplification, nucleated cell counts were estimated. Sequencing used immunoSEQ multiplex PCR; TCRdb keeps in-frame clones, though not all of them. V and J calls plus clone size are reproduced from that table; the DNA served to infer D and trimming. The sample lists tens of thousands of clones, 80% to 90% occurring once. The specimen was peripheral blood. The genes are TRBV18 and TRBJ2-5; a possible D gene is TRBD2 (5 bases). The source of this sequence is a man aged 55-75 years with acute or convalescent COVID-19. The CDR3 DNA reads TGTGCCAGCTCACCACGGGCAGGAGGTACCCAAGAGACCCAGTACTTC. It encodes CASSPRAGGTQETQYF.